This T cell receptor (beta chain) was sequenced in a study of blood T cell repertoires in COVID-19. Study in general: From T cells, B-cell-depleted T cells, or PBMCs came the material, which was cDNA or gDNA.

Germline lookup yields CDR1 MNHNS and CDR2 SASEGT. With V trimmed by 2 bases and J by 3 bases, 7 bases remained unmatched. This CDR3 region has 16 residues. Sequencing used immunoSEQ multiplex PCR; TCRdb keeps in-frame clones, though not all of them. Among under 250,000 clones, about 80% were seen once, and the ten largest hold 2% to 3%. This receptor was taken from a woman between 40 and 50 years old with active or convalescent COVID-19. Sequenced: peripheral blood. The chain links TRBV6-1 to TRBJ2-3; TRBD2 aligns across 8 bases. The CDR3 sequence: CASSEPGTSSTDTQYF. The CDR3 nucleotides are TGTGCCAGCAGTGAACCCGGGACTAGTTCAACAGATACGCAGTATTTT.